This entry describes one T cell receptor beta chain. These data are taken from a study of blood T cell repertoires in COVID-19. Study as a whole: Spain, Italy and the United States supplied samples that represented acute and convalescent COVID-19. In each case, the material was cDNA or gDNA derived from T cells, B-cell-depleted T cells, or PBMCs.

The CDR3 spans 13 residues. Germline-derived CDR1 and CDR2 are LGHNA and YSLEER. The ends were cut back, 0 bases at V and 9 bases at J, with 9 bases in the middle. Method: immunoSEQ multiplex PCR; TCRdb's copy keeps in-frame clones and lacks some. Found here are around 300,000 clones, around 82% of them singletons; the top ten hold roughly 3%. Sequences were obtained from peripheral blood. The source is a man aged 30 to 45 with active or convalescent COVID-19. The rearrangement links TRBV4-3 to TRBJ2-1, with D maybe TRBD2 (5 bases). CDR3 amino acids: CASSQELRVEQFF. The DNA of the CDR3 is TGCGCCAGCAGCCAAGAATTGCGGGTTGAGCAGTTCTTC.